These 22 T cell receptor beta chains share one sample of origin, sequenced in a study of OX40 agonist ivuxolimab in advanced cancers. Assay used: immunoSEQ multiplex PCR; TCRdb lists only in-frame clones, some missing. The sample includes 40,000 to 45,000 clones, about 87% seen only once; the top ten take 6%. The sample consisted of CD4+ or CD8+ T cells sorted from blood, taken in a trial of the OX40 agonist ivuxolimab. The receptor source for this set is an adult with an advanced solid tumor such as melanoma, head and neck, liver or kidney cancer.

The genes are TRBV12-5 and TRBJ2-2; D uncertain. CDR1 is LGHNT, CDR2 FRNRAP, per germline. V was cut by 0 bases and J by 4 bases, with 3 bases left in between. The CDR3 has 13 residues. CDR3 bases: TGTGCTAGTGGTTTGGTAAGCACCGGGGAGCTGTTTTTT. It is translated as CASGLVSTGELFF. Looking up the rest from reference TRBV12-5 and TRBJ2-2 gives the full variable domain: DARVTQTPRHKVTEMGQEVTMRCQPILGHNTVFWYRQTMMQGLELLAYFRNRAPLDDSGMPKDRFSAEMPDATLATLKIQPSEPRDSAVYFCASGLVSTGELFFGEGSRLTVL.

This sequence joins TRBV7-2 and TRBJ2-1; maybe TRBD2 (5 bases). V lost 2 bases and J 8 bases, leaving 13 bases between the germline ends. This CDR3 is 14 amino acids long. Per germline, CDR1 SGHTA and CDR2 FQGNSA. The DNA of the CDR3 is TGTGCCAGCAGCTTAAACGCGGGCTGGTATGAGCAGTTCTTC. As protein: CASSLNAGWYEQFF.

This chain connects TRBV10-3 to TRBJ2-7; D tentatively reads TRBD1 or TRBD2 (6 bases each). CDR3 length equals 12 residues. Germline lookup yields CDR1 ENHRY and CDR2 SYGVKD. Trimming left V 6 bases short and J 7 bases short, with 13 bases between. CDR3 sequence: CAIRRGDGEQYF. The CDR3 nucleotides read TGTGCCATCAGGAGGGGGGATGGTGAGCAGTACTTC.

CDR3 bases: TGTGCCAGCAGCTTGGCCGGGGGTCATCAGCCCCAGCATTTT. It translates to CASSLAGGHQPQHF. This chain connects TRBV5-4 to TRBJ1-5; maybe TRBD1 (5 bases). The CDR3 covers 14 residues. Deletions cut 0 bases from V and 5 bases from J, with 9 bases between. Germline CDR1 reads SGHNT; CDR2 reads YYREEE (reference sequence). Together with reference TRBV5-4 and TRBJ1-5, the CDR3 gives the full variable domain: ETGVTQSPTHLIKTRGQQVTLRCSSQSGHNTVSWYQQALGQGPQFIFQYYREEENGRGNFPPRFSGLQFPNYSSELNVNALELDDSALYLCASSLAGGHQPQHFGDGTRLSIL.

The CDR3 reads CASSVRVDTGELFF. The CDR3 DNA sequence: TGTGCCAGCAGTGTCAGGGTGGACACCGGGGAGCTGTTTTTT. The chain employs TRBV6-1 and TRBJ2-2, with a weak D call TRBD1 (5 bases). Germline loops: CDR1 MNHNS, CDR2 SASEGT. This CDR3 has 14 residues. V lost 4 bases, J lost 3 bases, and 9 bases lay in between.

The gene calls are TRBV4-1 and TRBJ1-1; 7 positions match TRBD1. The CDR3 is 16 residues long. Trimming at V came to 1 base and at J to 6 bases, leaving 11 bases not matched to a gene. Germline-derived CDR1 and CDR2 are MGHRA and YSYEKL. The CDR3 loop is CASSQVTGQKGPEAFF. CDR3 DNA: TGCGCCAGCAGCCAAGTGACGGGACAGAAGGGACCTGAAGCTTTCTTT.

The rearrangement links TRBV5-4 to TRBJ1-1; maybe TRBD1 (5 bases). This CDR3 is built from 15 residues. Between the trimmed V and J ends, which lost 1 base and 0 bases, there was a span of 10 bases. The germline V gene encodes CDR1 SGHNT and CDR2 YYREEE (reference sequence). The CDR3 loop reads CASSLPGLMNTEAFF. CDR3 bases: TGTGCCAGCAGCTTGCCGGGGCTAATGAACACTGAAGCTTTCTTT.

Only one count was recorded for this clone. The genes are TRBV7-6 and TRBJ1-1; the D gene is possibly TRBD1 (6 bases). The V end lost 3 bases, the J end lost 0 bases, and 14 bases lay between the germline ends. The CDR3 has 16 residues. Per the germline V gene, CDR1 is SGHVS and CDR2 is FNYEAQ. Here the CDR3 reads CASSLLQGPLNTEAFF. In nucleotides, the CDR3 is TGTGCCAGCAGCTTGTTGCAGGGGCCTCTGAACACTGAAGCTTTCTTT. The full variable domain, its missing parts supplied by reference TRBV7-6 and TRBJ1-1, is GAGVSQSPRYKVTKRGQDVALRCDPISGHVSLYWYRQALGQGPEFLTYFNYEAQQDKSGLPNDRFSAERPEGSISTLTIQRTEQRDSAMYRCASSLLQGPLNTEAFFGQGTRLTVV.

This clone has more than one count but fewer than ten. V and J are TRBV5-1 and TRBJ2-3, with 10 bases that match TRBD2. Germline CDR1 SGHRS, CDR2 YFSETQ. V lost 4 bases, J lost 4 bases, and 6 bases stayed unmatched. The CDR3 spans 15 residues. CDR3 nucleotides: TGCGCCAGCAGCCGGAGCGGGAGGGCCCCAGATACGCAGTATTTT. Protein: CASSRSGRAPDTQYF. The whole variable domain, remainder taken from reference TRBV5-1 and TRBJ2-3, is KAGVTQTPRYLIKTRGQQVTLSCSPISGHRSVSWYQQTPGQGLQFLFEYFSETQRNKGNFPGRFSGRQFSNSRSEMNVSTLELGDSALYLCASSRSGRAPDTQYFGPGTRLTVL.

The chain uses TRBV28 and TRBJ1-5; D gene unclear. Germline assignment: CDR1 MDHEN and CDR2 SYDVKM. CDR3 length equals 17 residues. V lost 2 bases and J 7 bases, leaving 21 bases between the germline ends. Here the CDR3 reads CASSLLPPGMGGQPQHF. In nucleotides, the CDR3 is TGTGCCAGCAGTTTACTACCTCCCGGAATGGGAGGGCAGCCCCAGCATTTT.

J is TRBJ2-1 and V is TRBV9; 9 positions agree with TRBD2. The germline V gene encodes CDR1 SGDLS and CDR2 YYNGEE. Germline trimming cut 2 bases from V and 7 bases from J; bases unmatched to any gene: 16. The CDR3 spans 18 residues. Here the CDR3 DNA reads TGTGCCAGCAGCGTTGGTCCAAAAGGTAGCGGGAGTTGGAATGAGCAGTTCTTC. Encoded protein: CASSVGPKGSGSWNEQFF.

The DNA of the CDR3 is TGTGCCAGCAGCTTAGGGATGAGCGAGCCCCAGCATTTT. It is translated as CASSLGMSEPQHF. This chain joins TRBV7-9 and TRBJ1-5; D unclear. Germline-derived CDR1 and CDR2 are SEHNR and FQNEAQ (reference sequence). V shed 1 base and J shed 8 bases, with 9 bases lying between them. CDR3 length: 13 residues.

The rearrangement joins TRBV7-8 to TRBJ2-3; D is unresolved. The germline V gene has CDR1 SGHVS and CDR2 FQNEAQ. V dropped 5 bases and J dropped 7 bases, with 10 bases sitting between them. The CDR3 has 12 amino acids. The CDR3: CASSPLRNTQYF. The CDR3 coding sequence is TGTGCCAGCAGCCCCCTACGGAATACGCAGTATTTT. The full variable domain, with the rest looked up from reference TRBV7-8 and TRBJ2-3, is GAGVSQSPRYKVAKRGQDVALRCDPISGHVSLFWYQQALGQGPEFLTYFQNEAQLDKSGLPSDRFFAERPEGSVSTLKIQRTQQEDSAVYLCASSPLRNTQYFGPGTRLTVL.

This clone was seen only a few times. The chain employs TRBV19 and TRBJ2-1, with TRBD2 matching over 9 bases. The CDR3 totals 14 residues. V lost 0 bases and J lost 9; bases outside the gene matches: 3. In germline, CDR1 is LNHDA, CDR2 SQIVND (reference sequence). CDR3 DNA: TGTGCCAGTAGTATAGAAAGCGGGAGGACTGAGCAGTTCTTC. Translating gives CASSIESGRTEQFF.

In its sample, this clone was seen a few times. This chain uses TRBV30 with TRBJ1-5, with D possibly TRBD1 on 5 matching bases. Per the germline V gene, CDR1 is GTSNPN and CDR2 is SVGIG (reference sequence). This CDR3 has 14 amino acids. V was pared by 3 bases and J by 7 bases, with 16 bases between. The CDR3 DNA sequence: TGTGCCTGGAGCGAGGGGCAGGCGAACCAGCCCCAGCATTTT. Its translation is CAWSEGQANQPQHF.

This sequence joins TRBV28 and TRBJ2-1; TRBD1 or TRBD2 may be the D gene (5 bases each). Trimming took 10 bases from V and 10 from J, leaving 17 bases between them. Germline-derived CDR1 and CDR2 are MDHEN and SYDVKM. The CDR3 has 12 amino acids. CDR3 nucleotide sequence: TGTGCCACCACCACCTTAGGGACCGAGCAGTTCTTC. Protein: CATTTLGTEQFF.

This clone turned up a few times. The chain combines TRBV27 with TRBJ1-2, with 10 positions matching TRBD1. This CDR3 has 14 residues. The germline gives CDR1 MNHEY, CDR2 SMNVEV (reference sequence). With V trimmed by 5 bases and J by 2 bases, 2 bases remained unmatched. CDR3 coding DNA: TGTGCCAGCAGTCCGGGACAGGGGAACTATGGCTACACCTTC. It translates to CASSPGQGNYGYTF.

This chain links TRBV4-1 with TRBJ1-4; D not resolved. The germline V gene encodes CDR1 MGHRA and CDR2 YSYEKL. The CDR3 sequence is 16 residues long. The V end was cut by 1 base, the J end by 5 bases, with 14 bases between. Written as DNA, the CDR3 is TGCGCCAGCAGCCAAGTAATCCGCATTGGCAATGAAAAACTGTTTTTT. Translated, it gives CASSQVIRIGNEKLFF.

The gene calls are TRBV7-8 and TRBJ2-7; TRBD2 is a possible D gene (6 bases). V was clipped by 5 bases and J by 1 base, with 9 bases between them. The germline CDR1 and CDR2 sequences are SGHVS and FQNEAQ. The CDR3 totals 13 residues. CDR3 sequence reads: CASSRGLSYEQYF. CDR3 DNA sequence: TGTGCCAGCAGCCGGGGACTGTCCTACGAGCAGTACTTC.

The J gene is TRBJ2-2, the V gene TRBV11-3, with TRBD2 matching 7 bases. With V trimmed by 2 bases and J by 2 bases, 5 bases remained unmatched. Germline values: CDR1 SGHNT, CDR2 YENEEA. The CDR3 consists of 16 residues. The CDR3 protein is CASSLRGLPNTGELFF. The CDR3 region has the DNA TGTGCCAGCAGCTTACGGGGACTACCAAACACCGGGGAGCTGTTTTTT.

The V gene is TRBV28, the J gene TRBJ2-3; D is possibly TRBD2 (6 bases). CDR1 MDHEN and CDR2 SYDVKM come from the germline V gene. Trimming pared 6 bases from V and 8 bases from J, leaving 12 bases between. This CDR3 is 12 amino acids long. CDR3 loop: CASRATTSTQYF. In DNA, the CDR3 is TGTGCCAGCAGGGCAACGACTAGTACGCAGTATTTT.

The chain joins TRBV2 to TRBJ1-1; 9 bases fit TRBD1. Germline V gene data show CDR1 as SNHLY and CDR2 as FYNNEI. This CDR3 region has 14 residues. After removal of 6 bases from V and 4 bases from J, the junction contained 6 bases not matched to a gene. The CDR3 DNA is TGTGCCAGCAGGGAACAGGGGGCCGGCACTGAAGCTTTCTTT. Translation: CASREQGAGTEAFF.